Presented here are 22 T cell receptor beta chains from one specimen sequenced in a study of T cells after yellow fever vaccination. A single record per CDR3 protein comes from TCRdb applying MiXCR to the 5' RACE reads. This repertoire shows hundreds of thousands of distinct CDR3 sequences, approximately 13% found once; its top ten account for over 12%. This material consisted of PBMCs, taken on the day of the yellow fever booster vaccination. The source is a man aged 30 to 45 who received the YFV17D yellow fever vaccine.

CDR3 in DNA: TGCGCCAGCAGCCCGACAGGCCGCGAGCAGTACTTC. Amino acids: CASSPTGREQYF. The V gene is TRBV5-1, the J gene TRBJ2-7; possible D gene TRBD1, 6 bases. Germline lookup yields CDR1 SGHRS and CDR2 YFSETQ. Trimming removed 4 bases at V and 6 bases at J, with 11 bases between. CDR3 length: 12 amino acids.

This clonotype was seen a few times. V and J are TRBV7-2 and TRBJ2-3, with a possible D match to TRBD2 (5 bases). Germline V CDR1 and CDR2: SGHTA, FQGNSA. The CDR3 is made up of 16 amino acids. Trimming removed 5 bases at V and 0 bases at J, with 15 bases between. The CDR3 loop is CASSPRFAGSTDTQYF. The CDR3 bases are TGTGCCAGCAGCCCTCGCTTTGCGGGCAGCACAGATACGCAGTATTTT.

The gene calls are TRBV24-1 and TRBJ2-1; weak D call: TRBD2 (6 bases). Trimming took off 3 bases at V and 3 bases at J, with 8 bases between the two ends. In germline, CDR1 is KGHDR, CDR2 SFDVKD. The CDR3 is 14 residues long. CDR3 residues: CATSDTGVYNEQFF. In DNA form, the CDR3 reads TGTGCCACCAGTGATACGGGAGTCTACAATGAGCAGTTCTTC.

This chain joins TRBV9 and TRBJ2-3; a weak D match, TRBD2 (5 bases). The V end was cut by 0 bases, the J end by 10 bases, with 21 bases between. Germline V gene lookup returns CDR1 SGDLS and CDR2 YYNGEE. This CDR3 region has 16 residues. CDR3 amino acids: CASSVEEETRRWAQYF. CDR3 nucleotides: TGTGCCAGCAGCGTAGAGGAGGAGACTCGACGGTGGGCGCAGTATTTT.

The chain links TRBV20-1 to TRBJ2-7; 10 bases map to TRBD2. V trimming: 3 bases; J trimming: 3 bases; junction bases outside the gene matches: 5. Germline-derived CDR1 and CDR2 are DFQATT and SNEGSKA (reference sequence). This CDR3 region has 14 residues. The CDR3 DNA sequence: TGCAGTGCTAGTTCAGTAGCGGGAGGCTACGAGCAGTACTTC. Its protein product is CSASSVAGGYEQYF.

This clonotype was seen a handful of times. The chain's CDR3 is CSARAYRVQETQYF. CDR3 coding DNA: TGCAGTGCTAGAGCGTACAGGGTCCAAGAGACCCAGTACTTC. This chain uses TRBV20-1 with TRBJ2-5; tentatively, D is TRBD1 (6 bases). CDR1 is DFQATT and CDR2 is SNEGSKA in the germline V gene (reference sequence). Trimming took 1 base from V and 1 from J, leaving 10 bases between them. The CDR3 is 14 amino acids.

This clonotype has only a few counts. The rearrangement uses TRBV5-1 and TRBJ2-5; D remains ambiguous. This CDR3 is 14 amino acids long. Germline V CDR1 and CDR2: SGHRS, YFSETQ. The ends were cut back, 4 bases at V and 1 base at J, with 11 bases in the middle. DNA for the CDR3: TGCGCCAGCAGCCCGATAGGCCCCCAAGAGACCCAGTACTTC. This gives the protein CASSPIGPQETQYF.

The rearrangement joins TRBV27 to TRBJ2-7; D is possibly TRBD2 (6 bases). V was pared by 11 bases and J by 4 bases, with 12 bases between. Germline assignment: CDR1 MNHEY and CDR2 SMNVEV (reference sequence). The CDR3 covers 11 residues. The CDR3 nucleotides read TGTGCCGTCGGGAGTGGATACGAGCAGTACTTC. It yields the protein CAVGSGYEQYF.

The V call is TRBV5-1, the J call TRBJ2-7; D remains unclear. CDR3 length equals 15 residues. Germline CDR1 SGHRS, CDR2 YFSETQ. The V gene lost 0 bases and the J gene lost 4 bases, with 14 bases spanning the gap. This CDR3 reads CASSLDRSPLYEQYF. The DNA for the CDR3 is TGCGCCAGCAGCTTGGACAGATCGCCGCTTTACGAGCAGTACTTC.

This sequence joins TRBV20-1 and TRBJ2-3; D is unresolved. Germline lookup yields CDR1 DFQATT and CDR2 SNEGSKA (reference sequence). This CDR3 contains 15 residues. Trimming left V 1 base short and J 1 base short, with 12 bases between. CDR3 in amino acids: CSARAHGRGTDTQYF. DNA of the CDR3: TGCAGTGCTAGAGCACACGGCCGTGGCACAGATACGCAGTATTTT.

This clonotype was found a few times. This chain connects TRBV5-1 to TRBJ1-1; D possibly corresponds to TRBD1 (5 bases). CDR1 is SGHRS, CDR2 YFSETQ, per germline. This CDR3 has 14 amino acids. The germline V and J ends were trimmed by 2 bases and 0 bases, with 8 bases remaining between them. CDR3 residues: CASSLGALNTEAFF. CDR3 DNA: TGCGCCAGCAGCTTAGGGGCCCTGAACACTGAAGCTTTCTTT.

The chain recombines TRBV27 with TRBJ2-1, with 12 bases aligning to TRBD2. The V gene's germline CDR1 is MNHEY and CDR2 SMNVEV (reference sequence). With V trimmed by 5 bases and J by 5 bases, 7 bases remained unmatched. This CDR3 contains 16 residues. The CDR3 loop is CASSLLAGGPHNEQFF. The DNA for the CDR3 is TGTGCCAGCAGTCTCCTAGCGGGAGGGCCCCACAATGAGCAGTTCTTC.

CDR3 DNA: TGCAGTGCCCCCCTAGGGGACACCTACGAGCAGTACTTC. Its protein product is CSAPLGDTYEQYF. This chain uses TRBV20-1 with TRBJ2-7; D is possibly TRBD1 (6 bases). V was cut by 6 bases and J by 2 bases, with 14 bases left in between. The CDR3 loop spans 13 amino acids. The germline CDR1 and CDR2 sequences are DFQATT and SNEGSKA (reference sequence).

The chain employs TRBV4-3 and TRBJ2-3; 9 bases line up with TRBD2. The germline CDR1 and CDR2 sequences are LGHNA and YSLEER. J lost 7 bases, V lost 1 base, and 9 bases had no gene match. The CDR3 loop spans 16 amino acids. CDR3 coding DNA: TGCGCCAGCAGCCAAGCCCCCAGCGGGAGGAGGAATACGCAGTATTTT. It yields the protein CASSQAPSGRRNTQYF.

The CDR3 loop is CASSLRDKRGANEKLFF. The CDR3 DNA follows: TGTGCCAGCAGCTTAAGGGATAAAAGGGGAGCCAATGAAAAACTGTTTTTT. This chain joins TRBV7-2 and TRBJ1-4; a possible D gene is TRBD1 (5 bases). With 2 bases removed from V and 5 bases from J, the gap between germline ends came to 18 bases. CDR1 and CDR2 from the germline V gene are SGHTA and FQGNSA. The CDR3 totals 17 residues.

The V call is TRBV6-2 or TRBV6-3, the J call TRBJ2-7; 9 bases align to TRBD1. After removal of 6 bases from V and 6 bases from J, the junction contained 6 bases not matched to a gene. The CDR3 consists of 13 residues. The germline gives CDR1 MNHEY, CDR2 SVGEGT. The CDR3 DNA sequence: TGTGCCAGCAGCCAGGACAGGGGCGCCGAGCAGTACTTC. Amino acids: CASSQDRGAEQYF.

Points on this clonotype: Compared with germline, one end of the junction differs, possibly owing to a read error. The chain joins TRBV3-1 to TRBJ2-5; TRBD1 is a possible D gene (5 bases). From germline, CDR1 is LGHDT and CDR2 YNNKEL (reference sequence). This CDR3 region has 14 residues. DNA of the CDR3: TGTCCCAGCAGCCAAGTACAGGCTGGAGAGACCCAGTACTTC. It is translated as CPSSQVQAGETQYF.

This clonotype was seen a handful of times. The CDR3: CASSLGRYETQYF. The CDR3 DNA reads as TGTGCCAGCAGTTTAGGGCGGTATGAGACCCAGTACTTC. The chain links TRBV12-3 or TRBV12-4 to TRBJ2-5; D unclear. The CDR3 is made up of 13 amino acids. V was trimmed by 1 base and J by 5 bases, leaving 8 bases between them.

The CDR3, as DNA: TGTGCCAGCAGCTTATTTTTGGCAACTGGAAACACCATATATTTT. Translating gives CASSLFLATGNTIYF. The chain recombines TRBV7-2 with TRBJ1-3; D is ambiguous. The CDR3 contains 15 residues. V lost 2 bases to trimming and J lost 2 bases, with 10 bases between them. Germline V gene lookup returns CDR1 SGHTA and CDR2 FQGNSA.

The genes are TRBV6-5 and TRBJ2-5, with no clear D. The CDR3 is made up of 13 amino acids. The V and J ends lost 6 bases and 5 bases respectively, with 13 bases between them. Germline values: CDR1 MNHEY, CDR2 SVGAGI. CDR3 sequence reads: CASRSGRWETQYF. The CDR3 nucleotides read TGTGCCAGCAGGTCAGGCAGATGGGAGACCCAGTACTTC.

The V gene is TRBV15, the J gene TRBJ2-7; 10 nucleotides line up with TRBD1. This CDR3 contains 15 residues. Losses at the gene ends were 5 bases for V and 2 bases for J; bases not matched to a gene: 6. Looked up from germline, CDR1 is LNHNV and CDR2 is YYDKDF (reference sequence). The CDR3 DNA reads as TGTGCCACCAGCGGACTGACAGGGGGCCCCTACGAGCAGTACTTC. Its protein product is CATSGLTGGPYEQYF.

The CDR3 region is CSASRAGSSYEQYF. CDR3 DNA sequence: TGCAGTGCTAGTCGTGCAGGGTCCTCCTACGAGCAGTACTTC. The V and J genes are TRBV20-1 and TRBJ2-7; D possibly corresponds to TRBD1 (5 bases). The CDR3 has 14 amino acids. The germline CDR1 and CDR2 sequences are DFQATT and SNEGSKA (reference sequence). Between the trimmed V and J ends, which lost 3 bases and 0 bases, there was a span of 12 bases.